The 24 T cell receptor beta chains listed next were all sequenced from one sample in a study of early T cells in non-severe SARS-CoV-2 infection. MiXCR, run by TCRdb on the 5' RACE reads, gives a single entry per CDR3 protein. Of fewer than 50,000 distinct CDR3 sequences detected, 4% to 4.5% appear once; the ten largest clones hold about 3.1%. Specimen: whole blood. The receptor set was obtained from an adult who was a healthcare worker with PCR-confirmed SARS-CoV-2 infection or an uninfected control (not recorded which).

This clonotype was counted at least ten times. The chain carries TRBV24-1 and TRBJ2-3, with 7 bases aligning to TRBD2. V was clipped by 5 bases and J by 4 bases; unmatched bases: 8. The CDR3 totals 15 residues. Germline V gene data show CDR1 as KGHDR and CDR2 as SFDVKD. Written as DNA, the CDR3 is TGTGCCACCAGTGTTGGGCGCGGGAGTGCAGATACGCAGTATTTT. Translating it yields CATSVGRGSADTQYF.

There are a few counts of this clonotype. This chain joins TRBV5-1 and TRBJ1-1; weak D call: TRBD1 (5 bases). Germline-derived CDR1 and CDR2 are SGHRS and YFSETQ. The CDR3 runs to 14 residues. The V and J ends lost 1 base and 1 base respectively, with 8 bases between them. CDR3 DNA sequence: TGCGCCAGCAGCTTGAGGACACCGAACACTGAAGCTTTCTTT. Translation: CASSLRTPNTEAFF.

This clonotype occurred a few times. The rearrangement joins TRBV7-9 to TRBJ2-4; 13 positions match TRBD2. CDR3 size: 17 residues. Germline CDR1 and CDR2: SEHNR and FQNEAQ (reference sequence). J was trimmed by 2 bases and V by 5 bases; bases with no gene match: 6. CDR3 in amino acids: CASSAGLAGNTKNIQYF. Here the CDR3 DNA reads TGTGCCAGCAGCGCGGGACTAGCGGGGAACACCAAAAACATTCAGTACTTC.

This clonotype has ten or more counts. The chain has TRBV5-1 and TRBJ2-3, with 8 bases that match TRBD2. J lost 0 bases, V lost 3 bases, and 9 bases had no gene match. CDR1 is SGHRS, CDR2 YFSETQ, per germline. The CDR3 extends over 17 amino acids. The CDR3 sequence: CASSWGSLAGSTDTQYF. CDR3 sequence (DNA): TGCGCCAGCAGCTGGGGGTCGCTAGCGGGTAGCACAGATACGCAGTATTTT.

This clonotype was seen repeatedly, ten times or more. V is TRBV11-3 and J is TRBJ2-3, with 7 bases fitting TRBD2. With V trimmed by 5 bases and J by 0 bases, 5 bases remained unmatched. The CDR3 covers 15 residues. Germline CDR1 and CDR2: SGHNT and YENEEA. CDR3 loop: CASSRGGSSTDTQYF. CDR3 bases: TGTGCCAGCAGCCGGGGAGGGAGTAGCACAGATACGCAGTATTTT.

This clonotype was observed many times. The chain employs TRBV7-8 and TRBJ2-3, with 13 bases identical to TRBD2. Germline V lookup: CDR1 SGHVS, CDR2 FQNEAQ. Losses at the gene ends were 5 bases for V and 2 bases for J; bases not matched to a gene: 7. CDR3 length: 17 amino acids. CDR3 protein: CASSPKGLAGSTDTQYF. The CDR3 DNA reads TGTGCCAGCAGCCCAAAGGGACTAGCGGGATCCACAGATACGCAGTATTTT.

Many counts were recorded for this clonotype. The rearrangement joins TRBV11-2 to TRBJ2-2; D may be TRBD2 (5 bases). This CDR3 is 15 amino acids long. V lost 6 bases, J lost 0 bases, and 11 bases lay in between. Germline-derived CDR1 and CDR2 are SGHAT and FQNNGV. As DNA, the CDR3 is TGTGCCAGCAGGGGCGGGTACTCGAACACCGGGGAGCTGTTTTTT. Translating it yields CASRGGYSNTGELFF.

Many counts were recorded for this clonotype. The gene calls are TRBV18 and TRBJ1-1; no clear D gene. This CDR3 is 13 amino acids long. Germline V gene sequence: CDR1 KGHSH, CDR2 LQKENI. Trimming pared 6 bases from V and 0 bases from J, leaving 8 bases between. This CDR3 reads CASSRGLNTEAFF. The CDR3 DNA sequence: TGTGCCAGCTCGAGAGGTTTGAACACTGAAGCTTTCTTT.

This clonotype is labeled as large. V usage is TRBV20-1 and J usage is TRBJ2-5; unclear D gene. The CDR3 is made up of 15 amino acids. Germline lookup yields CDR1 DFQATT and CDR2 SNEGSKA (reference sequence). Trimming removed 2 bases from V and 1 base from J, with 14 bases in between. This chain's CDR3 is CSARMAGEVQETQYF. Here the CDR3 DNA reads TGCAGTGCTAGAATGGCAGGAGAGGTCCAAGAGACCCAGTACTTC.

In DNA form, the CDR3 reads TGTGCCAGCAGCTTAGCAGTCCGCGCAAACGCCGGGGAGCTGTTTTTT. Its translation: CASSLAVRANAGELFF. The rearrangement links TRBV7-2 to TRBJ2-2; D gene unclear. The germline V gene has CDR1 SGHTA and CDR2 FQGNSA. Trimming left V 0 bases short and J 6 bases short, with 14 bases between. The CDR3 covers 16 residues.

Regarding this clonotype: This sequence may be a read error, since a much larger clone differs from it by one base. The chain combines TRBV7-9 with TRBJ1-4, with D uncertain. This CDR3 comprises 15 residues. The V gene lost 1 base and the J gene lost 0 bases, with 6 bases spanning the gap. CDR1 is SEHNR, CDR2 FQNEAQ, per germline (reference sequence). The CDR3: CASSLGEATNEKLFF. The CDR3 DNA sequence: TGTGCCAGCAGCTTAGGAGAGGCAACTAATGAAAAACTGTTTTTT.

This clonotype was seen many times. V and J are TRBV5-4 and TRBJ2-2; D is uncertain. The germline V and J ends were trimmed by 3 bases and 1 base, with 10 bases remaining between them. This CDR3 comprises 15 residues. Germline V gene lookup returns CDR1 SGHNT and CDR2 YYREEE (reference sequence). The CDR3 region has the DNA TGTGCCAGCAGCTCCGAGACTTGGAACACCGGGGAGCTGTTTTTT. The encoded protein is CASSSETWNTGELFF. Complete variable domain (other parts from reference TRBV5-4 and TRBJ2-2): ETGVTQSPTHLIKTRGQQVTLRCSSQSGHNTVSWYQQALGQGPQFIFQYYREEENGRGNFPPRFSGLQFPNYSSELNVNALELDDSALYLCASSSETWNTGELFFGEGSRLTVL.

This clonotype was seen ten or more times. The chain carries TRBV5-1 and TRBJ2-6, with TRBD1 matching 9 bases. V was pared by 4 bases and J by 1 base, with 9 bases of the junction left unmatched. CDR1 and CDR2 (germline): SGHRS, YFSETQ. The CDR3 sequence is 18 residues long. DNA for the CDR3: TGCGCCAGCAGCGCCAGGGACAGGGCGGGTTCTGGGGCCAACGTCCTGACTTTC. This codes for CASSARDRAGSGANVLTF.

This clonotype has a count of ten or more. The chain carries TRBV6-1 and TRBJ2-3; D gene ambiguous. This CDR3 has 14 residues. V lost 7 bases and J lost 5, with 16 bases in between. CDR1 MNHNS and CDR2 SASEGT come from the germline V gene. CDR3 amino acids: CASTPALALDTQYF. In nucleotides, the CDR3 is TGTGCCAGCACCCCTGCCTTAGCCTTAGATACGCAGTATTTT.

This clonotype was counted ten times or more. V and J are TRBV20-1 and TRBJ1-1, with a tentative D call TRBD1 (5 bases). This CDR3 spans 12 amino acids. V shed 3 bases and J shed 5 bases, with 10 bases lying between them. Germline CDR1 DFQATT, CDR2 SNEGSKA (reference sequence). The CDR3 sequence is CSASGGWTEAFF. CDR3 nucleotides: TGCAGTGCTAGCGGGGGTTGGACTGAAGCTTTCTTT.

This clonotype was seen a handful of times. The rearrangement uses TRBV5-4 and TRBJ2-1; unclear D gene. The CDR3 has 14 amino acids. CDR1 is SGHNT, CDR2 YYREEE, per germline (reference sequence). Trimming left V 4 bases short and J 4 bases short, with 12 bases between. The DNA for the CDR3 is TGTGCCAGCAGCCCCCGGACGGATTACAATGAGCAGTTCTTC. This translates into CASSPRTDYNEQFF.

This clonotype was seen at least ten times. The chain employs TRBV9 and TRBJ1-2; D may be TRBD1 (6 bases). Germline V gene lookup returns CDR1 SGDLS and CDR2 YYNGEE. The CDR3 totals 15 residues. V was pared by 4 bases and J by 4 bases, with 17 bases between. Written as DNA, the CDR3 is TGTGCCAGCAGCCCAACAGGGACGGACGGCTATGGCTACACCTTC. Amino acids: CASSPTGTDGYGYTF.

This clonotype was counted ten times or more. The chain combines TRBV18 with TRBJ2-4, with D perhaps matching TRBD1 (7 bases). The CDR3 extends over 15 amino acids. Trimming took 2 bases from V and 2 from J, leaving 10 bases between them. Germline V CDR1 and CDR2: KGHSH, LQKENI. The CDR3 nucleotides read TGTGCCAGCTCACCAGCGGGACAGTCCAAAAACATTCAGTACTTC. This sequence encodes CASSPAGQSKNIQYF.

This clonotype was counted ten times or more. The V gene is TRBV5-4, the J gene TRBJ2-7; D possibly corresponds to TRBD2 (5 bases). This CDR3 contains 14 residues. V lost 1 base and J lost 3, with 11 bases in between. Germline loops: CDR1 SGHNT, CDR2 YYREEE (reference sequence). CDR3 coding DNA: TGTGCCAGCAGCTTGCCGGCGGCGGGCTACGAGCAGTACTTC. Its protein product is CASSLPAAGYEQYF.

This clonotype was recorded many times. This chain uses TRBV27 with TRBJ2-7; 8 bases fit TRBD1. The germline CDR1 and CDR2 sequences are MNHEY and SMNVEV (reference sequence). The CDR3 contains 16 residues. J lost 0 bases, V lost 5 bases, and 9 bases had no gene match. The CDR3 region is CASSPTGTGYSYEQYF. DNA of the CDR3: TGTGCCAGCAGTCCCACCGGGACAGGATACTCCTACGAGCAGTACTTC.

This clonotype appeared many times. This chain uses TRBV5-1 with TRBJ1-1, with TRBD1 identical over 7 bases. V shed 4 bases, J shed 3 bases, and the junction held 6 bases outside the gene matches. The CDR3 is 14 residues long. Germline V CDR1 and CDR2: SGHRS, YFSETQ. CDR3 in amino acids: CASSLGQEYTEAFF. CDR3 coding DNA: TGCGCCAGCAGCCTAGGACAGGAGTACACTGAAGCTTTCTTT.

V and J are TRBV5-1 and TRBJ2-5; D unclear. The CDR3 is made up of 12 amino acids. Per the germline V gene, CDR1 is SGHRS and CDR2 is YFSETQ. Trimming stripped 2 bases from V and 5 bases from J, with 7 bases between. The CDR3 here is CASSFTTETQYF. CDR3 nucleotide sequence: TGCGCCAGCAGCTTTACAACGGAGACCCAGTACTTC.

This chain joins TRBV11-2 and TRBJ2-7, with 9 bases aligning to TRBD2. This CDR3 spans 13 amino acids. The J segment lost 4 bases and the V segment lost 4 bases, leaving 2 bases of the junction unmatched. Germline V gene sequence: CDR1 SGHAT, CDR2 FQNNGV. This chain's CDR3 is CASSSSGTYEQYF. CDR3 sequence (DNA): TGTGCCAGCAGCTCTAGCGGGACGTACGAGCAGTACTTC.

V and J are TRBV5-1 and TRBJ2-7; 8 bases match TRBD2. CDR1 is SGHRS, CDR2 YFSETQ, per germline. With 2 bases clipped from V and 5 bases from J, the junction kept 0 bases outside the gene matches. The CDR3 is 12 residues long. CDR3 DNA sequence: TGCGCCAGCAGCTTCGGGGGGGACGAGCAGTACTTC. It is translated as CASSFGGDEQYF.